Following are 27 T cell receptor beta chains from one sample sequenced in a study of T cells after yellow fever vaccination. TCRdb ran MiXCR on the 5' RACE reads and lists one entry per CDR3 protein. The sample records 45,000 to 65,000 distinct CDR3 sequences, 6.6% being singletons. Sample: CD8+ T cells not binding an NS4B(214-222) dextramer, sorted from PBMCs, taken roughly 46 days after the first yellow fever vaccination. The receptors come from a man between 18 and 35 years old who received the YFV17D yellow fever vaccine.

In this sample, this clonotype turned up a few times. This chain links TRBV4-1 with TRBJ2-5, with D maybe TRBD2 (5 bases). With 2 bases removed from V and 1 base from J, the gap between germline ends came to 14 bases. There are 16 residues in the CDR3. The V gene's germline CDR1 is MGHRA and CDR2 YSYEKL. This chain's CDR3 is CASSQTVGIIQETQYF. In nucleotides, the CDR3 is TGCGCCAGCAGCCAAACTGTCGGGATCATCCAAGAGACCCAGTACTTC.

By frequency in the sample, this clonotype is hyperexpanded. The chain combines TRBV7-9 with TRBJ2-1, with D perhaps TRBD1 (5 bases). Trimming cost V 5 bases and J 9 bases, with 17 bases left between them. The CDR3 totals 14 residues. CDR1 and CDR2 from the germline V gene are SEHNR and FQNEAQ (reference sequence). CDR3 sequence (DNA): TGTGCCAGCAGCCCAAGGGCAGGGAAGGGTGAGCAGTTCTTC. As protein: CASSPRAGKGEQFF.

CDR3 coding DNA: TGTGCCTGGACTGTGCGGGGGGGCTACAATGAGCAGTTCTTC. This translates into CAWTVRGGYNEQFF. The J gene is TRBJ2-1, the V gene TRBV30; TRBD2 matches at 9 bases. The length of the CDR3 is 14 residues. CDR1 is GTSNPN and CDR2 is SVGIG in the germline V gene (reference sequence). J was trimmed by 3 bases and V by 4 bases; bases with no gene match: 4.

This clonotype has more than one count but fewer than ten. The chain recombines TRBV19 with TRBJ2-7; either TRBD1 or TRBD2 may supply D (5 bases each). Germline-derived CDR1 and CDR2 are LNHDA and SQIVND (reference sequence). This CDR3 is 15 amino acids long. Trimming removed 4 bases from V and 2 bases from J, with 15 bases in between. The CDR3 coding sequence is TGTGCCAGTAGTACTCAGGAAGAGGGGCCCTACGAGCAGTACTTC. Amino acid sequence: CASSTQEEGPYEQYF.

A note on this clonotype: A single base separates this from a much larger clone, so it may be a read error. This CDR3 is missing its conserved last phenylalanine or tryptophan, likely due to a read error. V usage is TRBV6-5 and J usage is TRBJ1-1, with TRBD1 identical over 7 bases. The trim removed 2 bases at V and 5 bases at J, leaving 8 bases unmatched. The V gene's germline CDR1 is MNHEY and CDR2 SVGAGI. The CDR3 spans 15 residues. The CDR3 loop is CASSYRGGIGTEAFS. CDR3 sequence (DNA): TGTGCCAGCAGTTACCGAGGGGGCATAGGGACTGAAGCTTTCTCT.

The chain couples TRBV19 to TRBJ2-7; tentatively, D is TRBD1 or TRBD2 (5 bases each). Looked up from germline, CDR1 is LNHDA and CDR2 is SQIVND (reference sequence). V lost 5 bases to trimming and J lost 3 bases, with 20 bases between them. The CDR3 is 16 amino acids. CDR3 loop: CASSGVSGRGLYEQYF. CDR3 in DNA: TGTGCCAGTAGTGGCGTTTCGGGACGTGGACTCTACGAGCAGTACTTC.

The chain carries TRBV20-1 and TRBJ2-5; tentatively, D is TRBD2 (6 bases). Per germline, CDR1 DFQATT and CDR2 SNEGSKA (reference sequence). The CDR3 loop spans 13 amino acids. Trimming pared 4 bases from V and 7 bases from J, leaving 16 bases between. The CDR3 region has the DNA TGCAGTGCTATCCAGACTAGGCGAGGGACCCAGTACTTC. Its translation: CSAIQTRRGTQYF.

This clonotype was counted at least ten times. This chain joins TRBV6-2 or TRBV6-3 and TRBJ2-3, with D unclear. Germline V gives CDR1 MNHEY, CDR2 SVGEGT. Trimming stripped 0 bases from V and 4 bases from J, with 11 bases between. The CDR3 length is 15 residues. The CDR3 region is CASSYSWTVADTQYF. The CDR3, as DNA: TGTGCCAGCAGTTACTCCTGGACGGTGGCAGATACGCAGTATTTT.

The chain employs TRBV28 and TRBJ2-7; TRBD1 agrees at 9 bases. In germline, CDR1 is MDHEN, CDR2 SYDVKM. Unmatched junction bases numbered 7, after V lost 8 bases and J lost 5 bases. The CDR3 loop spans 13 amino acids. The CDR3 sequence is CASGTGSGDEQYV. CDR3 sequence (DNA): TGTGCCAGCGGGACAGGGTCTGGTGACGAGCAGTACGTC.

This clonotype was seen many times. The V call is TRBV20-1, the J call TRBJ2-1, with D possibly matching TRBD1 (5 bases). Trimming left V 3 bases short and J 1 base short, with 10 bases between. The CDR3 runs 14 residues. Germline V gene sequence: CDR1 DFQATT, CDR2 SNEGSKA (reference sequence). The CDR3 DNA follows: TGCAGTGCTAGGGACACGGTATCCTACAATGAGCAGTTCTTC. It codes for CSARDTVSYNEQFF.

This clonotype has just a few counts. The J gene is TRBJ2-2, the V gene TRBV6-5; weak D call: TRBD1 (6 bases). V lost 3 bases and J 6 bases, leaving 17 bases between the germline ends. The germline V gene has CDR1 MNHEY and CDR2 SVGAGI. There are 16 residues in the CDR3. The CDR3 DNA follows: TGTGCCAGCAGTTATTACAGGGAGTCAGGGGCCGGGGAGCTGTTTTTT. Translated, it gives CASSYYRESGAGELFF.

This clonotype occurred a few times. This sequence joins TRBV6-6 and TRBJ2-3, with 9 bases that match TRBD2. In germline, CDR1 is MNHNY, CDR2 SVGAGI (reference sequence). After removal of 8 bases from V and 5 bases from J, the junction contained 5 bases not matched to a gene. The CDR3 runs 13 residues. The CDR3 sequence is CASWRLAVDTQYF. CDR3 sequence (DNA): TGTGCCAGCTGGAGACTAGCGGTAGATACGCAGTATTTT.

This clonotype was detected ten times or more. CDR3 residues: CASSQETHNEQFF. The DNA for the CDR3 is TGCGCCAGCAGCCAAGAAACCCACAATGAGCAGTTCTTC. The V and J genes are TRBV5-1 and TRBJ2-1, with D unclear. V was trimmed by 4 bases and J by 5 bases, leaving 10 bases between them. The CDR3 totals 13 residues. Germline V gene sequence: CDR1 SGHRS, CDR2 YFSETQ.

The chain recombines TRBV20-1 with TRBJ2-5, with 8 positions matching TRBD2. This CDR3 is 15 amino acids long. J lost 5 bases, V lost 0 bases, and 8 bases had no gene match. In germline, CDR1 is DFQATT, CDR2 SNEGSKA (reference sequence). The CDR3 protein is CSARDYSGEAETQYF. The CDR3 DNA sequence: TGCAGTGCTAGAGACTATAGCGGGGAAGCGGAGACCCAGTACTTC.

About this clonotype: Since a much larger clone is just one base distant, this may be a read error. The chain recombines TRBV4-3 with TRBJ2-7, with D perhaps matching TRBD2 (6 bases). V lost 1 base and J lost 3, with 16 bases in between. The CDR3 spans 16 residues. CDR1 and CDR2 from the germline V gene are LGHNA and YSLEER. This CDR3 reads CASSQALGGTRYEQYF. DNA for the CDR3: TGCGCCAGCAGCCAAGCGCTCGGCGGGACGCGCTACGAGCAGTACTTC.

The V call is TRBV20-1, the J call TRBJ1-4; 7 bases line up with TRBD1. The germline gives CDR1 DFQATT, CDR2 SNEGSKA (reference sequence). J gave up 4 bases and V 3 bases, and 5 bases lay outside the gene matches. The length of the CDR3 is 14 residues. Here the CDR3 DNA reads TGCAGTGCTAGTACAGGGGACTATAATGAAAAACTGTTTTTT. It translates to CSASTGDYNEKLFF.

This clonotype has only a few counts. V usage is TRBV7-2 and J usage is TRBJ2-7; D is possibly TRBD2 (6 bases). Trimming left V 2 bases short and J 7 bases short, with 12 bases between. The CDR3 covers 13 residues. Germline V gene sequence: CDR1 SGHTA, CDR2 FQGNSA. The CDR3 region has the DNA TGTGCCAGCAGCTTATTCGGGGCGGGGGAGCAGTACGTC. It encodes CASSLFGAGEQYV.

In this sample, this clonotype turned up many times. The gene calls are TRBV30 and TRBJ1-3; D not resolved. V was trimmed by 5 bases and J by 4 bases, leaving 6 bases between them. Germline V gives CDR1 GTSNPN, CDR2 SVGIG (reference sequence). The CDR3 totals 11 residues. This CDR3 is CAWPQGNTIYF. CDR3 in DNA: TGTGCCTGGCCCCAAGGAAACACCATATATTTT. Together with reference TRBV30 and TRBJ1-3, the CDR3 gives the full variable domain: SQTIHQWPATLVQPVGSPLSLECTVEGTSNPNLYWYRQAAGRGLQLLFYSVGIGQISSEVPQNLSASRPQDRQFILSSKKLLLSDSGFYLCAWPQGNTIYFGEGSWLTVV.

This clonotype showed up many times. The rearrangement joins TRBV6-6 to TRBJ1-1; D unclear. The V and J ends lost 0 bases and 1 base respectively, with 3 bases between them. The CDR3 runs to 13 residues. Germline-derived CDR1 and CDR2 are MNHNY and SVGAGI (reference sequence). Here the CDR3 DNA reads TGTGCCAGCAGTTACTCCAGGAACACTGAAGCTTTCTTT. Protein product: CASSYSRNTEAFF.

This clonotype was seen at least ten times. The V gene is TRBV4-3, the J gene TRBJ2-5, with D possibly matching TRBD2 (6 bases). This CDR3 contains 14 residues. Trimming took off 2 bases at V and 6 bases at J, with 13 bases between the two ends. Germline-derived CDR1 and CDR2 are LGHNA and YSLEER. CDR3 nucleotides: TGCGCCAGCAGCCAAAAGGGAGGTGGGCAGACCCAGTACTTC. The encoded protein is CASSQKGGGQTQYF.

This clonotype was counted a few times. The rearrangement links TRBV7-6 to TRBJ1-2; D not resolved. The CDR3 runs 15 residues. The germline CDR1 and CDR2 sequences are SGHVS and FNYEAQ. V was shortened by 3 bases and J by 6 bases, with 17 bases between the two germline ends. CDR3 nucleotides: TGTGCCAGCAGCTTTGGAACAGAATCTATTCATGGCTACACCTTC. Translated, it gives CASSFGTESIHGYTF.

There are a few counts of this clonotype. This chain connects TRBV19 to TRBJ1-1, with D maybe TRBD1 (5 bases). Trimming stripped 3 bases from V and 5 bases from J, with 13 bases between. CDR3 length: 14 amino acids. From germline, CDR1 is LNHDA and CDR2 SQIVND (reference sequence). Written as DNA, the CDR3 is TGTGCCAGTAGTATCGGAGGGGCCCGGACTGAAGCTTTCTTT. As protein: CASSIGGARTEAFF.

This clonotype was seen at least ten times. This chain uses TRBV11-2 with TRBJ2-1; 7 nucleotides agree with TRBD1. V dropped 2 bases and J dropped 6; count of bases not matched to a gene: 7. Germline V lookup: CDR1 SGHAT, CDR2 FQNNGV. The CDR3 consists of 15 residues. CDR3 DNA: TGTGCCAGCAGCTTATCGCGACGACAGGGCAATGAGCAGTTCTTC. Amino acids: CASSLSRRQGNEQFF.

This chain uses TRBV6-5 with TRBJ2-5, with 8 bases fitting TRBD2. From germline, CDR1 is MNHEY and CDR2 SVGAGI. This CDR3 has 11 residues. After removal of 5 bases from V and 7 bases from J, the junction contained 0 bases not matched to a gene. Here the CDR3 reads CASSLAGTQYF. DNA for the CDR3: TGTGCCAGCAGTCTAGCGGGGACCCAGTACTTC.

This clonotype came up many times. The rearrangement joins TRBV12-3 or TRBV12-4 to TRBJ2-7; D is unresolved. The CDR3 has 10 amino acids. Trimming removed 8 bases from V and 3 bases from J, with 5 bases in between. The CDR3 spells CASGFYEQYF. The CDR3 DNA reads TGTGCCAGCGGCTTCTACGAGCAGTACTTC.

This clonotype was seen more than once but under ten times. The V call is TRBV19, the J call TRBJ2-1; 9 bases align to TRBD2. V dropped 3 bases and J dropped 0; count of bases not matched to a gene: 9. This CDR3 spans 18 amino acids. Germline assignment: CDR1 LNHDA and CDR2 SQIVND (reference sequence). The CDR3 is CASSIRLAGISSYNEQFF. In DNA, the CDR3 is TGTGCCAGTAGTATTCGGCTAGCGGGGATTAGCTCCTACAATGAGCAGTTCTTC.

This clonotype came up many times. V and J are TRBV4-1 and TRBJ2-7; D gene unclear. Trimming removed 1 base from V and 2 bases from J, with 15 bases in between. Germline values: CDR1 MGHRA, CDR2 YSYEKL. The CDR3 consists of 16 residues. CDR3 residues: CASSQVDLRLPYEQYF. As DNA, the CDR3 is TGCGCCAGCAGCCAAGTCGATTTGAGACTGCCCTACGAGCAGTACTTC.